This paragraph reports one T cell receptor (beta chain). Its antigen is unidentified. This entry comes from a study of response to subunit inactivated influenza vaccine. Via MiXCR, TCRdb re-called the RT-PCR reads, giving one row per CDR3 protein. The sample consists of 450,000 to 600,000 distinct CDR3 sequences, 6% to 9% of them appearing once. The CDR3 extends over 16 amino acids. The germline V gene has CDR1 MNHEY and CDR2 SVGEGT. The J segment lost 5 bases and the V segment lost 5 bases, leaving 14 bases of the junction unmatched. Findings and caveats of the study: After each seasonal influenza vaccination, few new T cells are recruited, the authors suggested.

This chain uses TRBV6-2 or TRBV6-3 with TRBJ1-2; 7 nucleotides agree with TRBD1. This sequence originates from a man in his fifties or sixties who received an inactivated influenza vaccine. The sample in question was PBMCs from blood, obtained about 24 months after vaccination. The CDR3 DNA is TGTGCCAGCAGTCCCCCCGGACAGGTCGTGGTTTATGGCTACACCTTC. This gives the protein CASSPPGQVVVYGYTF.